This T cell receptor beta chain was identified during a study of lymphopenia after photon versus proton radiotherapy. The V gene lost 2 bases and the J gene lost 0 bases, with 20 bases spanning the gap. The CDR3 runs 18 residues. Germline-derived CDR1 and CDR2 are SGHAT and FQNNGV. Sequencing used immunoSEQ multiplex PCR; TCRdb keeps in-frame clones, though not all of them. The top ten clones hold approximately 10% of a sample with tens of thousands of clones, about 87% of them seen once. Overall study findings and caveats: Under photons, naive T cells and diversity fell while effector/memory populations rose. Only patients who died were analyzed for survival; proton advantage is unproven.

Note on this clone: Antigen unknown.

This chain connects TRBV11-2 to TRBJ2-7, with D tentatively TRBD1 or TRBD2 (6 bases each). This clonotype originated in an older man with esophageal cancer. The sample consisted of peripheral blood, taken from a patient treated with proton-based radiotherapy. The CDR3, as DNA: TGTGCCAGCAGCTTAAATATCGGATGGGGGGCAAGCTCCTACGAGCAGTACTTC. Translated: CASSLNIGWGASSYEQYF. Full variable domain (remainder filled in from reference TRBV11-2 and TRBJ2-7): EAGVAQSPRYKIIEKRQSVAFWCNPISGHATLYWYQQILGQGPKLLIQFQNNGVVDDSQLPKDRFSAERLKGVDSTLKIQPAKLEDSAVYLCASSLNIGWGASSYEQYFGPGTRLTVT.